Listed here are 9 T cell receptor beta chains from one sample, sequenced in a study of blood T cell repertoires in COVID-19. Produced via immunoSEQ multiplex PCR; TCRdb's table is partial and in-frame only. The table records 55,000 to 65,000 clones, roughly 79% of them present only once. The sequenced material came from peripheral blood. Receptors originate from a man aged 55 to 69 with acute or convalescent COVID-19.

The chain is built from TRBV12-3 or TRBV12-4 and TRBJ1-2; the match to TRBD1 covers 7 bases. Trimming removed 6 bases from V and 3 bases from J; junction bases left unmatched: 4. This CDR3 contains 13 residues. CDR3 sequence reads: CASSVGQDYGYTF. The CDR3 DNA is TGTGCCAGCAGCGTCGGACAGGACTATGGCTACACCTTC.

The chain has TRBV5-1 and TRBJ2-1; 9 nucleotides agree with TRBD1. The J segment lost 7 bases and the V segment lost 4 bases, leaving 3 bases of the junction unmatched. This CDR3 comprises 13 residues. The germline gives CDR1 SGHRS, CDR2 YFSETQ. The CDR3 region has the DNA TGCGCCAGCAGCCCCGACAGGGGGAATGAGCAGTTCTTC. It codes for CASSPDRGNEQFF.

The V call is TRBV2, the J call TRBJ1-6; the D gene is possibly TRBD1 (6 bases). V was clipped by 7 bases and J by 6 bases, with 10 bases between them. Germline V gives CDR1 SNHLY, CDR2 FYNNEI. The CDR3 is 13 amino acids. The CDR3 here is CASTGQTNSPLHF. CDR3 DNA sequence: TGTGCCAGCACCGGACAGACTAATTCACCCCTCCACTTT.

In DNA form, the CDR3 reads TGTGCCAGCAGCGCCACTGCTAGCGGTTCCTACAATGAGCAGTTCTTC. It encodes CASSATASGSYNEQFF. The chain has TRBV9 and TRBJ2-1, with 7 bases matching TRBD2. With 3 bases clipped from V and 1 base from J, the junction kept 7 bases outside the gene matches. The germline gives CDR1 SGDLS, CDR2 YYNGEE. CDR3 length equals 16 residues.

In regard to this clone: The sample has other DNA sequences that encode this CDR3 too. The chain is built from TRBV2 and TRBJ1-6; 10 nucleotides match TRBD1. V trimming: 5 bases; J trimming: 5 bases; junction bases outside the gene matches: 3. Germline CDR1 is SNHLY and CDR2 is FYNNEI. This CDR3 spans 15 amino acids. This chain's CDR3 is CASSLGTGDNSPLHF. Here the CDR3 DNA reads TGTGCCAGCAGTTTAGGGACAGGGGATAATTCACCCCTCCACTTT.

The chain carries TRBV5-5 and TRBJ1-1; TRBD1 aligns across 8 bases. V dropped 0 bases and J dropped 6; count of bases not matched to a gene: 13. The CDR3 is made up of 17 amino acids. Germline V gene lookup returns CDR1 SGHKS and CDR2 YYEKEE (reference sequence). The CDR3 protein is CASSLAGGQGGKPEAFF. The CDR3 region has the DNA TGTGCCAGCAGCTTGGCAGGAGGACAGGGAGGGAAGCCTGAAGCTTTCTTT.

This clone was counted between two and nine times. The rearrangement uses TRBV4-1 and TRBJ1-6; weak D call: TRBD1 (5 bases). V lost 7 bases to trimming and J lost 4 bases, with 20 bases between them. Germline V gives CDR1 MGHRA, CDR2 YSYEKL. The CDR3 has 17 residues. The CDR3 DNA sequence: TGCGCCAGCACCATCCTATACTTCCAGGGTTATAATTCACCCCTCCACTTT. Its protein product is CASTILYFQGYNSPLHF.

This clone turned up a few times. The chain recombines TRBV7-9 with TRBJ2-3, with 7 bases that match TRBD1. Unmatched junction bases numbered 10, after V lost 1 base and J lost 6 bases. The CDR3 totals 16 residues. The germline V gene encodes CDR1 SEHNR and CDR2 FQNEAQ (reference sequence). CDR3 nucleotides: TGTGCCAGCAGCTTAGACCCACTGTTACAGGGGGATACGCAGTATTTT. This codes for CASSLDPLLQGDTQYF.

The V call is TRBV5-4, the J call TRBJ1-2, with 7 nucleotides matching TRBD1. J was trimmed by 8 bases and V by 4 bases; bases with no gene match: 11. The CDR3 is made up of 14 amino acids. The germline V gene has CDR1 SGHNT and CDR2 YYREEE (reference sequence). For the CDR3, the DNA is TGTGCCAGCAGCGGGAAAGACAGGGTGGGAGGCTACACCTTC. Its protein is CASSGKDRVGGYTF.